The 3 T cell receptor beta chains presented below share a single source sample, sequenced in a study of shared clonotypes between healthy human individuals. Assay: immunoSEQ multiplex PCR; the TCRdb copy retains only in-frame clones and omits some. The repertoire holds some 900,000 clones, with approximately 80% as singletons. The material sequenced was memory CD4+ T cells sorted from blood. Subset described: CD45RA-negative fraction. Receptors originate from a man aged 18 to 35 in good health.

This clone was counted a few times. The chain employs TRBV7-9 and TRBJ1-1; D remains unclear. This CDR3 is 15 amino acids long. CDR1 and CDR2 from the germline V gene are SEHNR and FQNEAQ (reference sequence). Trimming shortened V by 1 base and J by 0 bases, and 9 bases separated the two germline ends. The CDR3 DNA follows: TGTGCCAGCAGCTTAGAGGCAGCAATGAACACTGAAGCTTTCTTT. Protein sequence: CASSLEAAMNTEAFF.

The rearrangement links TRBV7-9 to TRBJ2-5; 10 bases fit TRBD1. The end of the DNA fits TRBJ2-7 better, so the J call may be wrong. Germline V gene sequence: CDR1 SEHNR, CDR2 FQNEAQ (reference sequence). CDR3 length: 16 residues. For the CDR3, the DNA is TGTGCCAGCAGCCCCTGGGGACAGGGGAGCTCCTACGAGCAGTACTTC. It specifies CASSPWGQGSSYEQYF.

V gene TRBV2 combines with J gene TRBJ1-5; the D is unclear. The V and J ends lost 6 bases and 11 bases respectively, with 23 bases between them. Germline values: CDR1 SNHLY, CDR2 FYNNEI. The CDR3 spans 15 residues. Here the CDR3 DNA reads TGTGCCAGCAGGGCTTCAGGTGGGCCCAAATTGGCCCAGCATTTT. It codes for CASRASGGPKLAQHF.